The following is a T cell receptor beta chain sequence with its context. Its binding antigen is unknown. No base qualities exist here, and no much larger clone lies one base off it. Collaborating institutions collected whole blood in K2EDTA tubes following their own protocols. For TCRbeta analysis, collaborators shipped samples in one of three forms: frozen whole blood, isolated PBMCs, or DNA extracted from either of those sample types. This record comes from a study of blood T cell repertoires in COVID-19 (dated by TCRdb to 2020 to 2022). Turning to the overall study: The collaborator samples originated in the United States, Italy and Spain and spanned the acute and convalescent phases of COVID-19. A de-identified subject ID, COVID-19 status, age in years and sex were almost always included in the sample metadata. HLA class I and class II types, where available, came from metadata supplied by the sample provider rather than from assay-based typing. Subjects who had been exposed to COVID-19, were actively infected with it, or had recovered from it provided the deeply sampled blood TCRbeta repertoires that made up the dataset. The prospective study material was composed of cDNA or gDNA derived from T cells, B-cell-depleted T cells, or PBMCs. Samples were obtained from the ongoing ImmuneRACE study (first 160 participants) and from some 1,200 subjects provided by 6 global collaborators. The repertoires were made available in a free public database intended to serve as a resource for research on the immune response to SARS-CoV-2. The paper's findings and limits, for the study overall: Clinical and demographic metadata were provided uncurated, with the amount varying by source and participant.

There are 15 amino acids in the CDR3, from cysteine to phenylalanine inclusive. CDR3 DNA only is kept here, 45 bases in frame from base 1. Trimming takes 8 bases off V and 5 bases off J; junction bases not matched to a gene: 13. According to the germline V gene, CDR1 reads MGHRA and CDR2 reads YSYEKL. The immunoSEQ Assay, a bias-controlled multiplex PCR, was used to amplify TCRbeta CDR3 regions from genomic DNA. The authors' pipeline ran thus. The number of nucleated cells in each sample was estimated by amplification of reference gene primers within the assay. Sequence reads were collapsed and filtered to measure the absolute abundance of every unique TCRbeta CDR3 rearrangement. For each sample, productive Simpson clonality was calculated as the square root of Simpson's diversity index over productive rearrangements. In its TCRdb copy, this immuneACCESS table keeps in-frame sequences only and misses some clones. Where compared with another copy, unresolved V genes explain less than half of these, and the others have no known cause. D and trimming come from the DNA, and the V and J calls and clone size come from that table. This sample comprises 180,000 or so clones, around 87% of them detected only once. The ten largest clones capture nearly 2.5% of the sample.

The chain is made from TRBV4-1 and TRBJ2-7; 9 central bases correspond to TRBD1. The sample comprised peripheral blood. The receptor comes from a man in his forties with active or convalescent COVID-19. The sequenced DNA: TGCGCCAGCGGGCCGATTGGGACAGGGAACGACGAGCAGTACTTC. This translates into CASGPIGTGNDEQYF.